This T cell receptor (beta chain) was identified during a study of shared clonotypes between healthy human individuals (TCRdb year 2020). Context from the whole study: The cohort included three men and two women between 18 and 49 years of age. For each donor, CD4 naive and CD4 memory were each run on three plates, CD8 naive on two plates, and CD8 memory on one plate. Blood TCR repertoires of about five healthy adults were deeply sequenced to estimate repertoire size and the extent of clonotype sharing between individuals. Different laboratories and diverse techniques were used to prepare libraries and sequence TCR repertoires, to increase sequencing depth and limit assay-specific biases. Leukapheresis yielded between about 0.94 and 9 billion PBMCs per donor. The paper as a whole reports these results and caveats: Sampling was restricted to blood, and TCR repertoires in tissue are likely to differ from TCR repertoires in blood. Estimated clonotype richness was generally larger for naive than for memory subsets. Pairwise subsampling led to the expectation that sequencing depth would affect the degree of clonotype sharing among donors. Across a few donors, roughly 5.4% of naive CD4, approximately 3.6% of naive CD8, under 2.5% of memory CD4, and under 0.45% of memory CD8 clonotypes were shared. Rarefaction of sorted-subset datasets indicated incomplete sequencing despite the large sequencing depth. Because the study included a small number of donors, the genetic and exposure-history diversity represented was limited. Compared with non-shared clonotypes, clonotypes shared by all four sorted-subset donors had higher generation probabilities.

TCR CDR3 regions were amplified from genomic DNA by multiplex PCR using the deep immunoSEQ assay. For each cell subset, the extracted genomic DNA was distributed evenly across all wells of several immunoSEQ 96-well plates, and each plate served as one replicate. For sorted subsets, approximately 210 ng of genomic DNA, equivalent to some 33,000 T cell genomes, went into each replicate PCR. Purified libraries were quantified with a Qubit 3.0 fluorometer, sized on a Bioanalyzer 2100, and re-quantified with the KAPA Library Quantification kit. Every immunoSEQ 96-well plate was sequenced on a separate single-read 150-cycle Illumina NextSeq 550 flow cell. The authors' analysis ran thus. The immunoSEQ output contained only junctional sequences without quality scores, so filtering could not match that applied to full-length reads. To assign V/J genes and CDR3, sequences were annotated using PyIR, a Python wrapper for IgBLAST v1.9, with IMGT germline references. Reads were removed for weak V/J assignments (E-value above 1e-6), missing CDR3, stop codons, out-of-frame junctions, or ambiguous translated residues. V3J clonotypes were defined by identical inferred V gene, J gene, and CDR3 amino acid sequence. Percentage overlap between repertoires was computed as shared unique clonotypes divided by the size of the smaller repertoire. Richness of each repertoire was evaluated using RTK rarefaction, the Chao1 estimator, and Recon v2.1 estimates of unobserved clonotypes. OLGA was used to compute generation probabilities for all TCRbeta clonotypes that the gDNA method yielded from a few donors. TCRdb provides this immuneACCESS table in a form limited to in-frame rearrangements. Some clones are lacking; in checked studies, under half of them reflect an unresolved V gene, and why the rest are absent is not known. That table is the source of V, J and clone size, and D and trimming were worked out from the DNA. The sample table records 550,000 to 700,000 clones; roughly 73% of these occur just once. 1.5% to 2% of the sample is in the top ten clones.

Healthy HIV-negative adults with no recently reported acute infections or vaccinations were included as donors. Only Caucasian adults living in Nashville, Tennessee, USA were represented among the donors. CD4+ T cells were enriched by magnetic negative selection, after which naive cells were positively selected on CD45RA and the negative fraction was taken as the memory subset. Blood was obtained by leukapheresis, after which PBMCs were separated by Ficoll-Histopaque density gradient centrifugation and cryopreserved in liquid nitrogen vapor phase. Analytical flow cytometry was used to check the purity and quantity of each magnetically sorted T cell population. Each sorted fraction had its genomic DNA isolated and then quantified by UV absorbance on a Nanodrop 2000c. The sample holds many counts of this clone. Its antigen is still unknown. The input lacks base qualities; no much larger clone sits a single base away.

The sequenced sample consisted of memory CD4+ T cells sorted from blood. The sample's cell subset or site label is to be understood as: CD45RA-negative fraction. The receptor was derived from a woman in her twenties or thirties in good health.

The base sequence is TGTGCCAGCAGTGAAACTTCGCTAGCGGGGAATGAGCAGTTCTTC. The resulting protein is CASSETSLAGNEQFF. This receptor chain uses TRBV2 and TRBJ2-1; TRBD2 agrees with 9 junctional bases. From cysteine to phenylalanine, the CDR3 is 15 amino acids long. Just the 45-base CDR3 DNA is kept, in frame starting at base 1. Relative to germline, V is missing 2 bases and J is missing 7 bases, with 6 bases of the junction outside any gene match. CDR1 and CDR2 were assigned from the germline V gene as SNHLY and FYNNEI.